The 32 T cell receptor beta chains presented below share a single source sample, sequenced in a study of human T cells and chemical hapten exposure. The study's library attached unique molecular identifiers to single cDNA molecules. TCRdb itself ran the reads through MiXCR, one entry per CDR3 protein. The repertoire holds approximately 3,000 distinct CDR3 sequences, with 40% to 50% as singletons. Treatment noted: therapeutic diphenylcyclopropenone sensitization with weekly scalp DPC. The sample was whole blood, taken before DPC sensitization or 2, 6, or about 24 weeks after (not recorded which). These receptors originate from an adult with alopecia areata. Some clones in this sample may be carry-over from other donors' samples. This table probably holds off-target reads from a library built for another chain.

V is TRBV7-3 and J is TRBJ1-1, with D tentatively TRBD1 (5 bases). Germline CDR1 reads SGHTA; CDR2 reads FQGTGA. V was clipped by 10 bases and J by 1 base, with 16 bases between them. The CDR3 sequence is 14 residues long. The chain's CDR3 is CANRSGPANTEAFF. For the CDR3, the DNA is TGTGCCAACCGCTCGGGACCGGCGAACACTGAAGCTTTCTTT.

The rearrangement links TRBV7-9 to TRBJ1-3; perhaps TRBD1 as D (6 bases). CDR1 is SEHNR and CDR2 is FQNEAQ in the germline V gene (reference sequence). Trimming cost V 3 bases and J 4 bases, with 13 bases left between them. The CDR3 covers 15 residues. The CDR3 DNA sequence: TGTGCCAGCAGCTTGGGGGCCCGGGCCGGAAACACCATATATTTT. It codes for CASSLGARAGNTIYF.

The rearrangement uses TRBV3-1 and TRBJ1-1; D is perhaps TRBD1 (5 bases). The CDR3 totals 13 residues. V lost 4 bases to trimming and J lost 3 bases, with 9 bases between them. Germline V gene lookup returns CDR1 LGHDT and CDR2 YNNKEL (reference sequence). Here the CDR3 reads CASSRGVHTEAFF. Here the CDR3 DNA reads TGTGCCAGCAGCCGAGGGGTACACACTGAAGCTTTCTTT.

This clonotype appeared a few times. CDR3: CASSQSRTAATTGELFF. The CDR3 DNA reads TGTGCCAGCAGCCAATCTCGGACAGCGGCAACCACCGGGGAGCTGTTTTTT. This sequence joins TRBV7-8 and TRBJ2-2; D perhaps matches TRBD1 (6 bases). Germline loops: CDR1 SGHVS, CDR2 FQNEAQ. The CDR3 is made up of 17 amino acids. Trimming took off 5 bases at V and 4 bases at J, with 20 bases between the two ends.

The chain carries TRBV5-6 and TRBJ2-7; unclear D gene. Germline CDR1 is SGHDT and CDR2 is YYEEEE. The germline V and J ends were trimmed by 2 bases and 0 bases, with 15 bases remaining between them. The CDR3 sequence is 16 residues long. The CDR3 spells CASSFTVRSFSYEQYF. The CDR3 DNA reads TGTGCCAGCAGCTTCACAGTTCGGTCGTTCTCCTACGAGCAGTACTTC.

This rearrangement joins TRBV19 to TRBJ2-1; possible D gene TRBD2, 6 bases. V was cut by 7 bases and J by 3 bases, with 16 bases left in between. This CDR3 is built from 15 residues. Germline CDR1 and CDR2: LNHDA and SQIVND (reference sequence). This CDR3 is CASTLSGEGYNEQFF. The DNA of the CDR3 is TGTGCCAGTACCCTTAGCGGAGAAGGCTACAATGAGCAGTTCTTC.

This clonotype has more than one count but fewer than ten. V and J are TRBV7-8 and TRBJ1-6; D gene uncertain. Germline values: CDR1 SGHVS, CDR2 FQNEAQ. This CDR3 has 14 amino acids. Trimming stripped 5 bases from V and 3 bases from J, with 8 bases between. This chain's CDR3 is CASSPGLYNSPLHF. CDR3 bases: TGTGCCAGCAGCCCCGGACTCTATAATTCACCCCTCCACTTT.

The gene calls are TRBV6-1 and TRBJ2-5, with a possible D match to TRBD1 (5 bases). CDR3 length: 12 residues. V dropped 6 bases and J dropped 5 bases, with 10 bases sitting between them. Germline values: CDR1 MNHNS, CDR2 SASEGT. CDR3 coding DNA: TGTGCCAGCAGGGATGCAGGGGAGACCCAGTACTTC. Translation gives CASRDAGETQYF.

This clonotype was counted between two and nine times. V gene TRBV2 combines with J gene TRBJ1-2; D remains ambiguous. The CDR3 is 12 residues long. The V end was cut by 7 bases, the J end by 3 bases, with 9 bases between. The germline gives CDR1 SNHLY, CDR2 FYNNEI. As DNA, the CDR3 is TGTGCCAGCAATGGACTGGACTATGGCTACACCTTC. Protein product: CASNGLDYGYTF.

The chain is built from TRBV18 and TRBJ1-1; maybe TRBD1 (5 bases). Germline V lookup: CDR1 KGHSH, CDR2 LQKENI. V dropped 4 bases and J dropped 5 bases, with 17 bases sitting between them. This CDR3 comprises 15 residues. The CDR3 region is CASSLMDTRGTEAFF. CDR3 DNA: TGTGCCAGCTCACTGATGGACACACGGGGAACTGAAGCTTTCTTT.

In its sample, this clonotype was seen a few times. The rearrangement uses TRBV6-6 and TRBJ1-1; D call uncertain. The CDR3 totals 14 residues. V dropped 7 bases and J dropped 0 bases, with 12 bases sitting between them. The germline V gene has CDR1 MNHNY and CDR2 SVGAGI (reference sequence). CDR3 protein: CASNRPALNTEAFF. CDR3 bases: TGTGCCAGCAATCGGCCGGCGTTGAACACTGAAGCTTTCTTT.

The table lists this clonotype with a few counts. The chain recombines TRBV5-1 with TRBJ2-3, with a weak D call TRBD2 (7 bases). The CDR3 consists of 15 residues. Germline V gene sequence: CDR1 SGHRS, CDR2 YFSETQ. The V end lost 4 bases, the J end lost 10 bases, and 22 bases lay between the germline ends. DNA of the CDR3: TGCGCCAGCAGCCGCGGTTTCGGGGGGCCGGGGGCGCAGTATTTT. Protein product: CASSRGFGGPGAQYF.

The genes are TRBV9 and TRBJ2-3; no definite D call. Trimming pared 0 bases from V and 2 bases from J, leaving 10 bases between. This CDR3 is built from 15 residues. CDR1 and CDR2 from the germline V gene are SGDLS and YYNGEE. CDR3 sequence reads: CASSVGHYYTDTQYF. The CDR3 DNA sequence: TGTGCCAGCAGCGTAGGTCACTACTACACAGATACGCAGTATTTT.

The CDR3 nucleotides are TGCGCCAGCAGCCCGACTAGCGGGGGATACAATGAGCAGTTCTTC. Protein: CASSPTSGGYNEQFF. The chain joins TRBV4-1 to TRBJ2-1, with 12 bases matching TRBD2. CDR3 length: 15 amino acids. Germline V gene sequence: CDR1 MGHRA, CDR2 YSYEKL. The J segment lost 4 bases and the V segment lost 4 bases, leaving 2 bases of the junction unmatched.

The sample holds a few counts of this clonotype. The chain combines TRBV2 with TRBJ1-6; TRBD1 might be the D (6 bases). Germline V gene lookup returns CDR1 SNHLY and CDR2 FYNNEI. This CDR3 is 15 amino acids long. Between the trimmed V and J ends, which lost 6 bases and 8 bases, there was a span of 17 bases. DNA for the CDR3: TGTGCCAGCAGCCCAGAACAGGGCCGCTATTCACCCCTCCACTTT. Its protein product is CASSPEQGRYSPLHF. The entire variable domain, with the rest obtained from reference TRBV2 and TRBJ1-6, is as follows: EPEVTQTPSHQVTQMGQEVILRCVPISNHLYFYWYRQILGQKVEFLVSFYNNEISEKSEIFDDQFSVERPDGSNFTLKIRSTKLEDSAMYFCASSPEQGRYSPLHFGNGTRLTVT.

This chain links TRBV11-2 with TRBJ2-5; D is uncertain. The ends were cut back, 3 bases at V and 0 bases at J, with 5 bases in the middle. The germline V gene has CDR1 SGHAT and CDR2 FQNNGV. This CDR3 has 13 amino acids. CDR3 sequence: CASSFDDQETQYF. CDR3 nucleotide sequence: TGTGCCAGCAGCTTTGATGACCAAGAGACCCAGTACTTC.

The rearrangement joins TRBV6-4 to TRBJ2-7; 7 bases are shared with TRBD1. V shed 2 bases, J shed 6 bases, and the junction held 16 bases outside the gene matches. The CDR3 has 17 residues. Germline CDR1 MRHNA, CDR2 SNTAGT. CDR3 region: CASSDAQGADRSAEQYF. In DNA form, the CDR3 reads TGTGCCAGCAGTGACGCGCAAGGCGCGGACAGGAGCGCCGAGCAGTACTTC.

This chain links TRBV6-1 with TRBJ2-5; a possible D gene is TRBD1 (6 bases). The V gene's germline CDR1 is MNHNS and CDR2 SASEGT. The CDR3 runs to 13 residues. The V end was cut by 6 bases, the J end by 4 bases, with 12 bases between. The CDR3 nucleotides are TGTGCCAGCAGAGCAGGGGCCCGAGAGACCCAGTACTTC. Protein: CASRAGARETQYF.

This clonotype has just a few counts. Written as DNA, the CDR3 is TGTGCCAGCATCAGGGACAGGGAAAGGAACACCGGGGAGCTGTTTTTT. Its translation is CASIRDRERNTGELFF. This chain connects TRBV12-3 or TRBV12-4 to TRBJ2-2; 9 bases are shared with TRBD1. The J segment lost 1 base and the V segment lost 7 bases, leaving 7 bases of the junction unmatched. The CDR3 runs to 16 residues.

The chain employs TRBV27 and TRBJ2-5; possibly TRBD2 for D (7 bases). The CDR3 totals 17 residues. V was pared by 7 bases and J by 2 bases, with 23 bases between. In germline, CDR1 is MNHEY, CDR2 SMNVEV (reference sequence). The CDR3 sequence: CASKAFLGGHLQETQYF. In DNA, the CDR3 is TGTGCCAGCAAGGCATTTTTGGGGGGGCATTTACAAGAGACCCAGTACTTC.

The CDR3 DNA reads as TGTGCCAGCAGCCGGACAGGGGAAGATGGGGCCAACGTCCTGACTTTC. It codes for CASSRTGEDGANVLTF. The gene calls are TRBV6-4 and TRBJ2-6, with 9 bases identical to TRBD1. This CDR3 has 16 amino acids. Germline-derived CDR1 and CDR2 are MRHNA and SNTAGT. V lost 6 bases to trimming and J lost 3 bases; unmatched junction nucleotides: 6.

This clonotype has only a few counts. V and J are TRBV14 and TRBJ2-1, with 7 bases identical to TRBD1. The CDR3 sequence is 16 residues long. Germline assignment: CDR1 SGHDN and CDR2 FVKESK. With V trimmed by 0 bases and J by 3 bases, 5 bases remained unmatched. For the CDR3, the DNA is TGTGCCAGCAGCCAAGATGGGGGACAGTTCTACAATGAGCAGTTCTTC. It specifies CASSQDGGQFYNEQFF.

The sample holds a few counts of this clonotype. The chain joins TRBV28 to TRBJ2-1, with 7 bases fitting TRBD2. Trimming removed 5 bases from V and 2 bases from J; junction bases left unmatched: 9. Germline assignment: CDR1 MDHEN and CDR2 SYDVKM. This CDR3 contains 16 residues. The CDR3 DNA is TGTGCCAGCAGTCCGCCCAGGACTAGGACCTACAATGAGCAGTTCTTC. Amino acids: CASSPPRTRTYNEQFF.

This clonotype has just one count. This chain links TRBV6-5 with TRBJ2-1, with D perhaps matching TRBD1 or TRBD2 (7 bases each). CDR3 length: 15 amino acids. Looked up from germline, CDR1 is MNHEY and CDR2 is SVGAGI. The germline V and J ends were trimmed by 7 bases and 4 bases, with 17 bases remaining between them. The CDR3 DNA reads TGTGCCAGCACCAGGGGGGCTAGCGGATACAATGAGCAGTTCTTC. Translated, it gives CASTRGASGYNEQFF.

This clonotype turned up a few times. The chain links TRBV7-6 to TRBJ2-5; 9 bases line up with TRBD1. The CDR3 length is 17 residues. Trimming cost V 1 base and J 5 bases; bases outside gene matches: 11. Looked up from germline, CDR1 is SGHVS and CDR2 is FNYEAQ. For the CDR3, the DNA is TGTGCCAGCAGCTTAGGGTACCGGGACAGGGTTGAGGAGACCCAGTACTTC. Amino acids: CASSLGYRDRVEETQYF.

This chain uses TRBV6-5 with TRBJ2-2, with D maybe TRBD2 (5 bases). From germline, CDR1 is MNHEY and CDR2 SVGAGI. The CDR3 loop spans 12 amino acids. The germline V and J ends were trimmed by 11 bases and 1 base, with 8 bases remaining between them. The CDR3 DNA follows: TGTGCCGCCAGCGGGAACACCGGGGAGCTGTTTTTT. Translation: CAASGNTGELFF.

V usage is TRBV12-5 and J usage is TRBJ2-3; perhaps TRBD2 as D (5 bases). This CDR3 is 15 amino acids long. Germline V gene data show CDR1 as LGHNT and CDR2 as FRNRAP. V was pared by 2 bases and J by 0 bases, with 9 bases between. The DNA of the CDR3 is TGTGCTAGTGGTTTGTGGACTGGGAGCACAGATACGCAGTATTTT. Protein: CASGLWTGSTDTQYF.

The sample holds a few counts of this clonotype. CDR3 protein: CSARQSHEKLFF. CDR3 bases: TGCAGTGCTAGACAGAGCCATGAAAAACTGTTTTTT. This rearrangement joins TRBV20-1 to TRBJ1-4; D gene uncertain. CDR3 length equals 12 residues. V lost 2 bases and J 6 bases, leaving 7 bases between the germline ends. The V gene's germline CDR1 is DFQATT and CDR2 SNEGSKA (reference sequence).

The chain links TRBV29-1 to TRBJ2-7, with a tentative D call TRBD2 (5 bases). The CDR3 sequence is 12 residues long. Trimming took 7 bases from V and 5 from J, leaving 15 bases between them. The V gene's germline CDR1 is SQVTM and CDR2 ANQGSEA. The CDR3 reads CSASGNLHEQYF. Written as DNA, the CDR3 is TGCAGCGCTTCCGGGAATCTCCACGAGCAGTACTTC.

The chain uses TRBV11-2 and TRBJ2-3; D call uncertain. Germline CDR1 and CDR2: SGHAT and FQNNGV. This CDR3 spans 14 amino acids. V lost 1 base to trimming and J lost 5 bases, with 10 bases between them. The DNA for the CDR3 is TGTGCCAGCAGCTTAGCGGGTGAGCTAGATACGCAGTATTTT. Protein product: CASSLAGELDTQYF. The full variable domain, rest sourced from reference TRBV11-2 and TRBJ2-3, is EAGVAQSPRYKIIEKRQSVAFWCNPISGHATLYWYQQILGQGPKLLIQFQNNGVVDDSQLPKDRFSAERLKGVDSTLKIQPAKLEDSAVYLCASSLAGELDTQYFGPGTRLTVL.

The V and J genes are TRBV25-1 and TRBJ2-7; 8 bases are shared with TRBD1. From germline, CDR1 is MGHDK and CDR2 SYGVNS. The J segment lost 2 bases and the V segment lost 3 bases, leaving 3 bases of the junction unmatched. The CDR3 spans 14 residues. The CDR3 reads CASSDGQGAYEQYF. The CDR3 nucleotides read TGTGCCAGCAGTGACGGACAGGGAGCCTACGAGCAGTACTTC.

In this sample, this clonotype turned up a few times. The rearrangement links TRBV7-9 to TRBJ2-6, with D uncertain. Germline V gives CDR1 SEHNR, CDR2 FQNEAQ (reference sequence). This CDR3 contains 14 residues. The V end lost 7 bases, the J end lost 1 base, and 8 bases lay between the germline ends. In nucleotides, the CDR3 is TGTGCCAGCACGTTTCTTTCTGGGGCCAACGTCCTGACTTTC. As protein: CASTFLSGANVLTF.